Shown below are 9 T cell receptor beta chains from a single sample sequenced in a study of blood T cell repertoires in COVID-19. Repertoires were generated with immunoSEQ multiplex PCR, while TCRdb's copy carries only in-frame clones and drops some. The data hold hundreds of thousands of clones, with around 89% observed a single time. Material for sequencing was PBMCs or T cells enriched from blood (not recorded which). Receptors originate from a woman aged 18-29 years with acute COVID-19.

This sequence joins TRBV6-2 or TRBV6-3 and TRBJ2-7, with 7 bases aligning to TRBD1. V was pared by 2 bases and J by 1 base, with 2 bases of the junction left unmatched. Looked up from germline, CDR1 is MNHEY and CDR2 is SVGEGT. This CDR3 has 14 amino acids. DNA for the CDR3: TGTGCCAGCAGTTACGGGACAGCGTCCTACGAGCAGTACTTC. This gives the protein CASSYGTASYEQYF.

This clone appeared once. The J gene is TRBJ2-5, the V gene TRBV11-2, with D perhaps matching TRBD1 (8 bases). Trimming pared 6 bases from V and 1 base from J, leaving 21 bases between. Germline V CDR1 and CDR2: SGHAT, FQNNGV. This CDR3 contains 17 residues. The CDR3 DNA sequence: TGTGCCAGCAGACAGATGTCCACAGGGGGGGTCCAAGAGACCCAGTACTTC. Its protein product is CASRQMSTGGVQETQYF.

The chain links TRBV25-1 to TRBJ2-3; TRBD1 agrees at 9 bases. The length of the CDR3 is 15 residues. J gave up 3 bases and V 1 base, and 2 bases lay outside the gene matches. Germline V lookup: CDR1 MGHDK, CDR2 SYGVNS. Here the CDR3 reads CASSEFGQGTDTQYF. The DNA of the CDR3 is TGTGCCAGCAGTGAATTTGGACAGGGGACAGATACGCAGTATTTT.

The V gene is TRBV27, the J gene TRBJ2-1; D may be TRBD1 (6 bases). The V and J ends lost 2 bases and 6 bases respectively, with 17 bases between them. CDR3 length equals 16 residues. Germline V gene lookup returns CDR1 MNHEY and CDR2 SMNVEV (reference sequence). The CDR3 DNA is TGTGCCAGCAGTTTAGACTACAGGGTAGGGCTCAATGAGCAGTTCTTC. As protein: CASSLDYRVGLNEQFF.

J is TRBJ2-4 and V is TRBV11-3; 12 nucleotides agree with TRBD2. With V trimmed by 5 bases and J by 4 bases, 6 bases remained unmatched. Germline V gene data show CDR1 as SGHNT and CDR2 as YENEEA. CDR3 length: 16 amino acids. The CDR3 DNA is TGTGCCAGCAGCACAGGGACTAGCGGGTCTAAAAACATTCAGTACTTC. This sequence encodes CASSTGTSGSKNIQYF.

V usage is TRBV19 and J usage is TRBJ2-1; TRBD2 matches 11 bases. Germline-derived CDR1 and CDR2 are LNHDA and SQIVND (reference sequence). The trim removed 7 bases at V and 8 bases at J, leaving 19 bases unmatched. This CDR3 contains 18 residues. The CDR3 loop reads CASNPTAVAGGREHEQFF. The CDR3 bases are TGTGCCAGTAACCCTACCGCCGTAGCGGGAGGGCGAGAGCATGAGCAGTTCTTC.

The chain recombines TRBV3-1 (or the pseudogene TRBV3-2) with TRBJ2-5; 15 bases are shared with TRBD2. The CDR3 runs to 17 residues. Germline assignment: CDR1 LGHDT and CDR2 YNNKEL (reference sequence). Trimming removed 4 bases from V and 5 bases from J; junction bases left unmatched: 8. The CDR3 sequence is CASSRRTSGRAGETQYF. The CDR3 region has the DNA TGTGCCAGCAGCCGCAGGACTAGCGGGAGGGCCGGTGAGACCCAGTACTTC.

CDR3 nucleotide sequence: TGTGCCAGCAGGGTGGGAGTAGACTATGGCTACACCTTC. It encodes CASRVGVDYGYTF. The rearrangement joins TRBV2 to TRBJ1-2; D call uncertain. The CDR3 runs 13 residues. The V end was cut by 6 bases, the J end by 3 bases, with 11 bases between. Germline V lookup: CDR1 SNHLY, CDR2 FYNNEI.

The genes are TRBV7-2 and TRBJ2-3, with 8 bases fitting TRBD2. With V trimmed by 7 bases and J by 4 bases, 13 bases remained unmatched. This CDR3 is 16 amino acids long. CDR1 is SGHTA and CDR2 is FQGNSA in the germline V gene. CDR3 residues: CASITPGGGKPDTQYF. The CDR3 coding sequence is TGTGCCAGCATCACTCCGGGGGGGGGAAAGCCAGATACGCAGTATTTT. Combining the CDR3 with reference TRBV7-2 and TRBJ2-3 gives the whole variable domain GAGVSQSPSNKVTEKGKDVELRCDPISGHTALYWYRQSLGQGLEFLIYFQGNSAPDKSGLPSDRFSAERTGGSVSTLTIQRTQQEDSAVYLCASITPGGGKPDTQYFGPGTRLTVL.